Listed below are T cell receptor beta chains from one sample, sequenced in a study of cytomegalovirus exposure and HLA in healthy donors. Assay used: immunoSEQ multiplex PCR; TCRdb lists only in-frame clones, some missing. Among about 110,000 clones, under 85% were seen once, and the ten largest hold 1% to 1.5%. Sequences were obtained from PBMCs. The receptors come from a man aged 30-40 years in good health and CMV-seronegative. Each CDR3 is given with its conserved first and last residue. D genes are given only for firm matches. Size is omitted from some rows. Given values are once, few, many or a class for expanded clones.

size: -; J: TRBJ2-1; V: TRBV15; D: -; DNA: TGTGCCACCAGCAGAGATGGGTTTAGCGGCCATTCCTACAATGAGCAGTTCTTC; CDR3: CATSRDGFSGHSYNEQFF
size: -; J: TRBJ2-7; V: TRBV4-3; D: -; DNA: TGCGCCAGCAGCCAAGATTGGCAAGATGGCTACGAGCAGTACTTC; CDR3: CASSQDWQDGYEQYF
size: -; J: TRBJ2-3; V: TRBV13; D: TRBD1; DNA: TGTGCCAGCAGCTTCCCGGGCGGGGGACAGGGTCCGCAGTATTTT; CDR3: CASSFPGGGQGPQYF
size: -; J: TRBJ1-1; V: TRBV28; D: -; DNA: TGTGCCAGCAGTTTCAAGGGGGAGAACACTGAAGCTTTCTTT; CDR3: CASSFKGENTEAFF
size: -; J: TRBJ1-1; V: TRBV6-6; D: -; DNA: TGTGCCAGCAGTTACAAGTCGGGTTCGAACACTGAAGCTTTCTTT; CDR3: CASSYKSGSNTEAFF
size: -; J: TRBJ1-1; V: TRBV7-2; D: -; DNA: TGTGCCAGCAGCACCACACGGGATAACACTGAAGCTTTCTTT; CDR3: CASSTTRDNTEAFF
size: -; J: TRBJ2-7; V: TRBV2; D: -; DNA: TGTGCCAGCAGTGACTTCGTACAGGGTAACTCCTACGAGCAGTACTTC; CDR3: CASSDFVQGNSYEQYF
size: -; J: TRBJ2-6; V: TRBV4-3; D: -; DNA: TGCGCCAGCAGCCAAGACAGGGGAACTGGGGCCAACGTCCTGACTTTC; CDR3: CASSQDRGTGANVLTF
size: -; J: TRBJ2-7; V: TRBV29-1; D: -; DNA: TGCAGCGCCGGAGACAGCTCAAGCTCCTACGAGCAGTACTTC; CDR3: CSAGDSSSSYEQYF
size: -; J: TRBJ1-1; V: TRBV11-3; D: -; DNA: TGTGCCAGCAGCTTAGTGGAGGGCACTGAAGCTTTCTTT; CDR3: CASSLVEGTEAFF
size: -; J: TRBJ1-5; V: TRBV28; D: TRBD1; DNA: TGTGCCAGCAGGGGGGACAGAGATAGCAATCAGCCCCAGCATTTT; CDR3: CASRGDRDSNQPQHF
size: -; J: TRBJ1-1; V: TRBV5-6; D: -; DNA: TGTGCCAGCAGCTTGGCGGACTGGAACACTGAAGCTTTCTTT; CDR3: CASSLADWNTEAFF
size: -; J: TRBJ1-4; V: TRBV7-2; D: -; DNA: TGTGCCAGCAGCTTACAGGGGTATGCTAATGAAAAACTGTTTTTT; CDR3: CASSLQGYANEKLFF
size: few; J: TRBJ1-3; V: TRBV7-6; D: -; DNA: TGTGCCAGCAGCTTAGCTGAGAGAAGAAACACCATATATTTT; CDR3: CASSLAERRNTIYF
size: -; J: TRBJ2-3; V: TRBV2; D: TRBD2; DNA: TGTGCCAGGGGGACTAGCGGGAGGGCCATAACAGATACGCAGTATTTT; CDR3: CARGTSGRAITDTQYF
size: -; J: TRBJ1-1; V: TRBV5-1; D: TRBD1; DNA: TGCGCCAGCAGCTTACGGGACAGGGGGTTTTTGAACACTGAAGCTTTCTTT; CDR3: CASSLRDRGFLNTEAFF
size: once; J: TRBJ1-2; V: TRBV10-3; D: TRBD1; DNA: TGTGCCATCACGGGCGGACAGGCGAACTATGGCTACACCTTC; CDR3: CAITGGQANYGYTF
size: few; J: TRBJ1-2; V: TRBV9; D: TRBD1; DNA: TGTGCCAGCAGCTACGACAGGGCTTCTGGCTACACCTTC; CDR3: CASSYDRASGYTF
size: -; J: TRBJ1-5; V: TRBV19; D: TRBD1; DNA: TGTGCCAGTAGTACCAGACAGGGGTCTAATCAGCCCCAGCATTTT; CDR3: CASSTRQGSNQPQHF
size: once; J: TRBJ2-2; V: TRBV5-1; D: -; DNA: TGCGCCAGCAGCTTGGTTACAGGGCGAAACACCGGGGAGCTGTTTTTT; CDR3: CASSLVTGRNTGELFF
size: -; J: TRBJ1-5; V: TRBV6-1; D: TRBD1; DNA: TGTGCCAGCAGTGAACCCGCCGGGACAGCGAGCAATCAGCCCCAGCATTTT; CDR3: CASSEPAGTASNQPQHF
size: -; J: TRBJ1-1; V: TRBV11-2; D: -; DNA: TGTGCCAGCAGCTTAGTGGCGGGCAGAGAAGCTTTCTTT; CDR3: CASSLVAGREAFF
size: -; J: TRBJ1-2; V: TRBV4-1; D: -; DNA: TGCGCCAGCAGCCAAGAATTTAGCTATGGCTACACCTTC; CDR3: CASSQEFSYGYTF
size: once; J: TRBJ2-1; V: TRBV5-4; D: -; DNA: TGTGCCAGCAGCTTGGCGGACAGCAATGAGCAGTTCTTC; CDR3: CASSLADSNEQFF
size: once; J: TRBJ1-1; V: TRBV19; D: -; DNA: TGTGCCAGTAGCCTTCAGGGTACAGCTGAAGCTTTCTTT; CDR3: CASSLQGTAEAFF
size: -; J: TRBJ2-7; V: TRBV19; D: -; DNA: TGTGCCAGTAGCCGAGACAGCTTGTGGTACTTC; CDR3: CASSRDSLWYF
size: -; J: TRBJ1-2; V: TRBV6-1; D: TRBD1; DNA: TGTGCCAGCGCCCCCGGGACAGTCTATGGCTACACCTTC; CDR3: CASAPGTVYGYTF
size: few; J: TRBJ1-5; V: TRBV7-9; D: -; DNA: TGTGCCAGCAGCCGGGATAATCAGCCCCAGCATTTT; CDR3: CASSRDNQPQHF
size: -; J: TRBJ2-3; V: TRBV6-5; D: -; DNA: TGTGCCAGCAGTTCCAGGAGGGCCCGCACAGATACGCAGTATTTT; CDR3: CASSSRRARTDTQYF
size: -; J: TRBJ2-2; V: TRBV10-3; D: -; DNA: TGTGCCATCAGTGTAAGGACAGCCAACGGGGAGCTGTTTTTT; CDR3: CAISVRTANGELFF
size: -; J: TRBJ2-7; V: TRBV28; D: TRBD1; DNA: TGTGCCAGCAGTTTATACGAGACAGGGGCGGACGAGCAGTACTTC; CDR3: CASSLYETGADEQYF
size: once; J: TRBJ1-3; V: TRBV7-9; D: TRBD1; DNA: TGTGCCAGCAGCCCAGGGGGCGTCTCTGGAAACACCATATATTTT; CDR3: CASSPGGVSGNTIYF
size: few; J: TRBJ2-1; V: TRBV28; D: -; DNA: TGTGCCAGCAGTTTTTACAGGGATAACAATGAGCAGTTCTTC; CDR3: CASSFYRDNNEQFF
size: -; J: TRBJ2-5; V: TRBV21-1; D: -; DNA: TGTGCCAGCAGCAAAGGGGATTTGGGGAGACGGACCCAGTACTTC; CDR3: CASSKGDLGRRTQYF
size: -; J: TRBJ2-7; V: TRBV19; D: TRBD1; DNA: TGTGCCAGTAGGGGATCCGGGACAGGAACCTACGAGCAGTACTTC; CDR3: CASRGSGTGTYEQYF
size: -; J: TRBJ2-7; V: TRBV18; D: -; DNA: TGTGCCAGCTCACCCAATAGTCTGGGGGCTGGAGAGCAGTACTTC; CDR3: CASSPNSLGAGEQYF
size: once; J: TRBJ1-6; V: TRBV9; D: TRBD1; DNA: TGTGCCAGCAGCACCCAGACAGGGGTTAGTTCACCCCTCCACTTT; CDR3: CASSTQTGVSSPLHF
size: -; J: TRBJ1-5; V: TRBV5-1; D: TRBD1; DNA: TGCGCCAGCAGCTATGACAGGGACCAGCCCCAGCATTTT; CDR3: CASSYDRDQPQHF
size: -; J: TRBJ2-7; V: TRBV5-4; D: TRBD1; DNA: TGTGCCAGCAGCCTTAGACAGGGGGGGGTCTACGAGCAGTACTTC; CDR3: CASSLRQGGVYEQYF
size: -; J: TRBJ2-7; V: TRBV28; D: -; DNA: TGTGCCAGCAGCCAGGCGGGCTCCTACGAGCAGTACTTC; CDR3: CASSQAGSYEQYF
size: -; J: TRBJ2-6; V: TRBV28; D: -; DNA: TGTGCCAGCACCTCGGGAGGGGCCAACGTCCTGACTTTC; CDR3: CASTSGGANVLTF
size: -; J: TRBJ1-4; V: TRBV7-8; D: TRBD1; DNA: TGTGCCAGCAGCTTAGCGTGGAGGGGGCGCGGGGCTAATGAAAAACTGTTTTTT; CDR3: CASSLAWRGRGANEKLFF